This T cell receptor beta chain was observed in a study of cytomegalovirus exposure and HLA in healthy donors. The study's findings and limits: Cytomegalovirus status, reportedly, was diagnosed with high specificity and sensitivity by the classifier. Cytomegalovirus-associated TCR beta chains were listed, numbering under 200. The tendency of first-cohort TCR clusters to co-occur in the roughly 120 validation repertoires was identified by a subsequent analysis. The authors confirmed in vitro that a few CMV-associated chains were specific for CMV antigens.

The CDR3 has 17 amino acids. The V end lost 0 bases, the J end lost 1 base, and 17 bases lay between the germline ends. The germline V gene has CDR1 SGDLS and CDR2 YYNGEE. This clone was observed a single time. Antigen: not known. This sample includes further DNA sequences coding for the same CDR3. Profiling relied on immunoSEQ multiplex PCR, and the TCRdb table lists in-frame clones only, not all of them. The repertoire holds 150,000 to 200,000 clones, 89% seen once, with around 10% in the top ten. The receptor comes from a woman aged 18-35 years in good health and CMV-seropositive. Sequences were obtained from PBMCs. This chain connects TRBV9 to TRBJ2-7, with a possible D match to TRBD2 (6 bases). In DNA form, the CDR3 reads TGTGCCAGCAGCGTAGGGGAAGGAGCGGGTTCTTCCTACGAGCAGTACTTC. It encodes CASSVGEGAGSSYEQYF.